The 2 T cell receptor beta chains reported below all come from one sample, sequenced in a study of cytomegalovirus exposure and HLA in healthy donors (dated by TCRdb to about 2017). Library preparation used the immunoSEQ multiplex PCR assay. For the multiplex PCR, a mixture combining 60 forward primers for TCR Vbeta segments and 13 reverse primers for TCR Jbeta segments was used. TCRdb carries this immuneACCESS record with in-frame sequences only. Its versions omit some clonotypes, under half of them owing to an unresolved V gene in the studies checked, with the rest unexplained. Across this sample there are 210,000 or so clones, with roughly 84% seen only once. The top ten clones comprise roughly 1.3% of the sample. Sequences were obtained from PBMCs. Every receptor here comes from a human donor in good health.

V gene TRBV27 combines with J gene TRBJ2-3, with D possibly TRBD2 on 5 matching bases. CDR1 MNHEY and CDR2 SMNVEV come from the germline V gene (reference sequence). V lost 5 bases to trimming and J lost 0 bases, with 12 bases between them. This CDR3 comprises 15 residues. The CDR3 loop is CASSPSGRSTDTQYF. CDR3 nucleotide sequence: TGTGCCAGCAGTCCCAGTGGGAGAAGCACAGATACGCAGTATTTT.

The table lists this clone with a count of one. The rearrangement uses TRBV5-1 and TRBJ2-7; the D gene is possibly TRBD1 (5 bases). Trimming pared 5 bases from V and 3 bases from J, leaving 9 bases between. Germline V CDR1 and CDR2: SGHRS, YFSETQ. The CDR3 sequence is 12 residues long. CDR3 bases: TGCGCCAGCAGACAGGACCACTACGAGCAGTACTTC. It is translated as CASRQDHYEQYF.